This section outlines one T cell receptor (beta chain) sequence together with its context. It has no known antigen specificity. Base qualities are not provided; no much larger clone lies one nucleotide away. Preparation of the library involved the immunoSEQ multiplex PCR assay. This immuneACCESS table, as held by TCRdb, lists in-frame sequences with V and J called but not all clones. Of the missing ones, under half trace to an unresolved V gene in checked studies; the others have no known cause. Recorded for this sample are 130,000 or so clones; approximately 96% of them occurred a single time. 0.44% of the sample rests with the top ten. This sample stems from a study of T cell changes during pregnancy in multiple sclerosis (dated by TCRdb to about 2019). For the wider study: Changes in the T cell repertoire over the course of pregnancy were examined in this study in women with multiple sclerosis.

The junction carries 9 bases between V and J, which are trimmed by 1 base and 2 bases respectively. The CDR3 goes from the cysteine to the phenylalanine over 14 residues. Only the CDR3 DNA is retained, 42 bases long and in frame from the first base. The germline V gene sets CDR1 to LGHNA and CDR2 to YNFKEQ. The receptor comes from a female donor with multiple sclerosis, enrolled in a pregnancy study. The chain is encoded by TRBV4-2 joined to TRBJ2-7, with no confident D gene call. Here the sequenced sample was peripheral blood, taken after pregnancy. The DNA sequence is TGTGCCAGCAGCCAAGGAGGCACCACCTACGAGCAGTACTTC. The translation is CASSQGGTTYEQYF.